Listed here is a single TCR beta chain. Its antigen is currently not known. No qualities accompany the bases; no much larger clone lies one base away. Receptor amplification or capture employed the immunoSEQ multiplex PCR assay. For the multiplex PCR, a mixture combining 60 forward primers for TCR Vbeta segments and 13 reverse primers for TCR Jbeta segments was used. The CDR3 region of rearranged TCR beta genes was amplified from genomic DNA with a multiplex PCR assay. The amplified TCR beta libraries were sequenced on the Illumina HiSeq System as 87-base-pair reads. Concerning the study's data processing: A later analysis tallied some 79 million unique TCR beta chains across the roughly 610 repertoires, and 10 million to 11 million of those chains were shared by two or more donors. To remove PCR and sequencing errors, raw reads were error-corrected and collapsed into unique sequences using a nearest-neighbor algorithm that merged closely related sequences. CDR3 sequences were aligned to IMGT reference sequences to assign V, D and J gene segments. For a sequence to be retained, a match of at least six nucleotides to both a V gene segment and a J gene segment was required. Rearrangements were called productive when the CDR3 lacked stop codons and stayed in frame with V and J; all others were non-productive. Following IMGT convention, CDR3 was defined as the stretch from the second conserved V-encoded cysteine up to the conserved J-encoded phenylalanine. Sequences without an unambiguous match to a single V gene segment were excluded from the earlier analysis of several hundred of the donors. In an earlier analysis of approximately 550 of the donors, V segments were called functional above 56.7% productive rearrangements and were called segregating when the between-donor standard deviation exceeded 5%. A statistical classification framework was built for diagnosing cytomegalovirus status from the catalog of TCR beta chain sequences. V and J gene assignment, in a later analysis, came from comparing TCR nucleotide sequences with IMGT/GENE-DB human TR gene sequences. A later analysis assigned CDR3 sequences and most-parsimonious VDJ recombination scenarios with the TCRdist pipeline. A later analysis defined each TCR beta chain by its CDR3 amino acid sequence plus V-gene family, and excluded reads lacking a unique V-gene family. To address suspected cross-contamination and a sequencing artifact, a later analysis removed under 600 highly shared, low-generation-probability nucleotide sequences. In a later analysis, a clonal expansion index was calculated for each public chain from normalized within-repertoire ranks of inferred template counts. In a later analysis, generation probabilities were computed using a VDJ recombination model fitted to out-of-frame rearrangements, and the results were checked against IGoR. In a later analysis, TCR-TCR, TCR-HLA and TCR-CMV co-occurrence was scored with hypergeometric tests, and a repertoire-size bias correction was applied to TCR pairs. To estimate false discovery rates, a later analysis permuted the HLA or CMV assignments 20 times. A later analysis grouped co-occurring TCRs with DBSCAN, adding TCRdist sequence similarity when clustering within HLA-allele-positive subsets. Repertoires with fewer than 30,000 or more than 120,000 public chains, plus five repertoires with anomalous nucleotide sharing, were excluded from co-occurrence clustering. TCRdb's version of the immuneACCESS table is confined to in-frame rearrangements and falls short of the full clone set. An unresolved V gene accounts for under half of the shortfall where checked; the remainder is of unknown origin. V, J and clone size were drawn from that table, and D and trimming were deduced from the DNA. The sample includes tens of thousands of clones, with about 70% observed a single time. Around 2.3% of the sample comes from the top ten.

In total, 600 or so healthy bone marrow donors made up the cohort. At the time of sampling, all cohort members were nominally healthy, though unrecorded immune exposures were likely present. The donor was CMV seronegative and belonged to the group of over 300 seronegative cohort members. Every donor gave a peripheral blood sample, and the peripheral blood mononuclear cells from that sample were used for TCR beta sequencing. Genomic DNA extraction from the blood cell samples was performed with the Qiagen DNeasy Blood Extraction Kit. This entry is derived from a study of cytomegalovirus exposure and HLA in healthy donors (dated by TCRdb to 2016 to 2017). In terms of the full investigation: In an earlier analysis of under 750 of the donors, 250 to 300 Gb of sequence data and 90 million to 130 million unique TCR beta sequences from 180 million or so T cells were reported. The study was designed to test whether signatures of past pathogen exposure could be identified by cataloging public T cell receptors. The study used immunosequencing to profile the T cell repertoires of approximately 630 subjects and linked those repertoires to cytomegalovirus serostatus. Among 300 to 500 genotyped donors of the cohort, an average of roughly 230,000 unique TCR beta nucleotide sequences was sequenced per donor, of which about 19% were non-productive. Of the roughly 410 genotyped donors, 65% to 90% were placed in the genetic ancestry cluster associated with self-reported Caucasian donors. Class I and class II HLA loci were covered by the typing at four-digit resolution. Because of strong linkage in the cohort, a few DR-DQ haplotypes were treated as single units for association and clustering. All discovery cohort repertoires had been generated using a single sequencing platform. Typing coverage differed by locus: A, B, C, DRB1 and DQB1 were typed in roughly 629-630 donors, DQA1 in 500 to 550, DPA1 in around 580, and DPB1 in 472. Donor age, sex, ethnicity and CMV serostatus were compiled alongside the repertoire data. An early release covering roughly 600 HLA-typed donors comprised 300 to 350 gigabases of sequencing data and tens of millions of unique TCR sequences. Rather than drawing on any new phenotypic data, the later analysis identified candidate immune exposures from TCR beta sequences and the way those sequences occurred across donors. In an earlier analysis of 500 to 650 of the donors, high-throughput TCR beta sequencing was used to judge whether each TCR beta V gene segment behaved as functional or pseudogenic. A later analysis re-examined previously published TCR beta repertoires from 600 to 700 donors and added high-resolution HLA genotyping to investigate patterns of TCR occurrence. The study combined high-throughput TCR immunosequencing, statistical association of individual TCRs with disease status, and machine learning to predict cytomegalovirus infection status. In a later genetic analysis, genome-wide SNP genotypes for about 65% of the 666 donors were used, and that subset was treated as a discovery cohort. A separate validation cohort of 100 to 150 different subjects was used in addition to the roughly 720-subject first cohort.

The V and J ends are trimmed by 4 bases and 6 bases, leaving 16 bases between them. The germline V gene gives CDR1 as MNHEY and CDR2 as SVGAGI. The CDR3 numbers 14 residues from cysteine through phenylalanine. The only DNA kept is the CDR3, 42 bases in frame from the first base. What the research found in general, with its limitations: A later analysis found that most CMV-associated TCR beta chains appeared HLA-restricted, with HLA associations seemingly driven largely by CMV exposure. Most TCR sequences were seen in very few donors, while some public TCRs were found in many individuals. At a false discovery rate of 0.05, a later analysis linked fewer than 20,000 TCR beta sequences to specific HLA alleles. CMV serostatus was the only immune exposure information available for the cohort. According to a later analysis, TCR association rates differed among HLA loci, with DRB1 alleles showing the most associated TCRs and HLA-C alleles showing the fewest. A total of 150 or so TCR beta chains were listed by the study as associated with cytomegalovirus. The cohort was sequenced for TCR beta chains only, and without alpha or paired-chain data the features that could be detected were limited. Because the 87-base-pair reads could not distinguish some IMGT-functional V segments, including TRBV6-2 and TRBV6-3, those segments were excluded. According to the authors, the approach could potentially be generalized to other disease states and immunological phenotypes. Assigning TCR associations to individual alleles was difficult when HLA alleles, especially DR and DQ, strongly co-occurred. A cluster of highly shared sequence variants was judged likely to represent a technical artifact of the sequencing pipeline. Over 15 rarely observed V segments, including chromosome 9 orphons, were excluded from the earlier analysis of just under 600 of the donors because counts were too low. Several of the top co-occurrence clusters appeared to be linked to parvovirus B19, influenza, CMV and Epstein-Barr virus, according to a later analysis. Presence/absence analyses assumed roughly uniform sequencing depth across donors, an assumption that may not hold. Compared with equally common non-associated chains, HLA-associated TCR beta chains in a later analysis were more clonally expanded and had lower generation probabilities. Compared with the approximately 670-donor mean, donors in an Asian-associated ancestry cluster had fewer N-insertions in productive TCRs, according to a later genetic analysis. Three of the identified cytomegalovirus-associated TCR beta chains were confirmed in vitro to be specific for cytomegalovirus antigens. Because some donors lacked HLA typing at each locus, the association tests relied only on the typed subset. A further reported finding was that TCR beta sequences accurately predicted the HLA-A and HLA-B alleles for most subjects in the first cohort. A later genetic analysis associated a missense DCLRE1C variant with V-gene and J-gene trimming of TCR beta chains, and an independent cohort replicated the association. In both the original and validation cohorts, the classifier was reported to diagnose cytomegalovirus status with high specificity and sensitivity. In an earlier analysis of under 600 of the donors, most TCR beta V segments were observed in productive rearrangements about 87% or about 30% of the time, broadly matching IMGT annotations. Linkage disequilibrium might explain the correlated functional status among segregating V segments, but an unknown experimental factor could not be ruled out.

This receptor was obtained from a young man in good health and CMV-seronegative. The specimen sequenced was PBMCs. This chain is built from TRBV6-5 and TRBJ2-7; the D segment could be TRBD1, given 6 matching bases. The nucleotide sequence reads TGTGCCAGCAGTTCGACGACCAGGGGAGTCGAGCAGTACTTC. Translated, it reads CASSSTTRGVEQYF.